Listed here are 16 T cell receptor beta chains from one sample, sequenced in a study of T cells after yellow fever vaccination. TCRdb reanalysed the 5' RACE reads using MiXCR and keeps one entry per CDR3 protein. The sample shows more than 200,000 distinct CDR3 sequences, 3.6% of them seen only once. Specimen: PBMCs, collected 15 days after the yellow fever booster vaccination. These receptors all come from a man aged 18 to 30 who received the YFV17D yellow fever vaccine.

This clonotype occurred many times. The V call is TRBV6-6, the J call TRBJ2-1; tentative D call: TRBD2 (5 bases). Germline V gene data show CDR1 as MNHNY and CDR2 as SVGAGI (reference sequence). The V gene lost 2 bases and the J gene lost 4 bases, with 15 bases spanning the gap. This CDR3 has 16 amino acids. CDR3: CASSYTRAEEYNEQFF. The DNA for the CDR3 is TGTGCCAGCAGTTACACGCGGGCAGAGGAGTACAATGAGCAGTTCTTC.

The sample holds many counts of this clonotype. The chain uses TRBV27 and TRBJ1-1, with 10 bases lining up with TRBD1. Trimming removed 7 bases from V and 4 bases from J; junction bases left unmatched: 9. The CDR3 sequence is 15 residues long. Germline values: CDR1 MNHEY, CDR2 SMNVEV (reference sequence). CDR3 amino acids: CASMGQGREGTEAFF. The CDR3 DNA sequence: TGTGCCAGCATGGGACAGGGGCGGGAGGGCACTGAAGCTTTCTTT.

This clonotype was recorded many times. V usage is TRBV6-6 and J usage is TRBJ1-1, with 11 bases fitting TRBD1. With 0 bases clipped from V and 11 bases from J, the junction kept 8 bases outside the gene matches. Germline V CDR1 and CDR2: MNHNY, SVGAGI (reference sequence). The CDR3 contains 15 residues. This CDR3 is CASSYSGQGGEGAFF. The CDR3 nucleotides read TGTGCCAGCAGTTACTCGGGACAGGGGGGTGAAGGGGCTTTCTTT.

This clonotype was counted only a few times. V gene TRBV5-1 combines with J gene TRBJ2-3; TRBD2 might be the D (5 bases). In germline, CDR1 is SGHRS, CDR2 YFSETQ. There are 13 residues in the CDR3. The CDR3 nucleotides read TGCGCAAGCGGAGGCCTCGGCACAGATACGCAGTATTTT. Residues: CASGGLGTDTQYF.

This clonotype was seen many times. The chain links TRBV6-2 or TRBV6-3 to TRBJ1-1; D is undetermined. In germline, CDR1 is MNHEY, CDR2 SVGEGT. This CDR3 region has 14 residues. Trimming cost V 8 bases and J 1 base, with 14 bases left between them. The CDR3 nucleotides read TGTGCCAGCTCGATGGGAAGGAGGAACACTGAAGCTTTCTTT. Translation gives CASSMGRRNTEAFF.

This clonotype has at least ten counts. The chain links TRBV24-1 to TRBJ2-1; D possibly corresponds to TRBD2 (7 bases). Trimming removed 4 bases from V and 7 bases from J, with 16 bases in between. The CDR3 contains 15 residues. Germline values: CDR1 KGHDR, CDR2 SFDVKD. CDR3 in DNA: TGTGCCACCAGTGACCCGCGGGGGCCGGGGAATGAGCAGTTCTTC. Residues: CATSDPRGPGNEQFF.

This clonotype was counted many times. V and J are TRBV10-3 and TRBJ1-1, with 7 bases lining up with TRBD1. V lost 0 bases and J lost 1; bases outside the gene matches: 5. Germline V gene data show CDR1 as ENHRY and CDR2 as SYGVKD. The CDR3 spans 16 residues. The CDR3 loop is CAISESEGAANTEAFF. Written as DNA, the CDR3 is TGTGCCATCAGTGAGTCGGAGGGGGCAGCGAACACTGAAGCTTTCTTT.

This clonotype showed up many times. The chain joins TRBV4-1 to TRBJ1-1; D is possibly TRBD1 (5 bases). The germline gives CDR1 MGHRA, CDR2 YSYEKL. V lost 6 bases, J lost 0 bases, and 17 bases lay in between. This CDR3 has 16 residues. This CDR3 reads CASRWGRANMNTEAFF. CDR3 in DNA: TGCGCCAGCAGATGGGGGAGAGCGAACATGAACACTGAAGCTTTCTTT.

This clonotype was picked up many times. This chain connects TRBV12-3 or TRBV12-4 to TRBJ2-3; 10 bases align to TRBD1. The CDR3 is 15 residues long. The V and J ends lost 5 bases and 3 bases, in that order; junction bases with no gene match: 5. CDR3 region: CASSPGQGTTDTQYF. The DNA of the CDR3 is TGTGCCAGCAGTCCGGGACAGGGGACGACAGATACGCAGTATTTT.

In this sample, this clonotype turned up many times. The V gene is TRBV11-2, the J gene TRBJ1-1; TRBD1 aligns across 8 bases. This CDR3 has 14 residues. Per the germline V gene, CDR1 is SGHAT and CDR2 is FQNNGV. The V gene end was trimmed by 5 bases and the J gene end by 12 bases; junction bases not matched to a gene: 14. CDR3 protein: CASSPTRGPHSPFF. CDR3 coding DNA: TGTGCCAGCAGCCCGACCAGGGGGCCACACTCGCCTTTCTTT.

This clonotype was observed a few times. V gene TRBV7-2 combines with J gene TRBJ1-6; possibly TRBD1 for D (5 bases). Trimming pared 4 bases from V and 7 bases from J, leaving 14 bases between. Germline V CDR1 and CDR2: SGHTA, FQGNSA. CDR3 length equals 15 residues. CDR3 residues: CASSSRGLPNSPLHF. CDR3 nucleotides: TGTGCCAGCAGCTCAAGGGGCCTGCCCAATTCACCCCTCCACTTT.

This clonotype was seen many times. The V call is TRBV7-2, the J call TRBJ1-6; no firm D call. The CDR3 has 15 residues. Between the trimmed V and J ends, which lost 4 bases and 5 bases, there was a span of 12 bases. The germline V gene has CDR1 SGHTA and CDR2 FQGNSA. The CDR3 region has the DNA TGTGCCAGCAGCTCGAGACCGTTCCATAATTCACCCCTCCACTTT. Translating it yields CASSSRPFHNSPLHF.

This clonotype was detected ten times or more. The rearrangement uses TRBV30 and TRBJ2-3; a weak D match, TRBD2 (6 bases). The CDR3 runs 13 residues. Trimming took 2 bases from V and 2 from J, leaving 8 bases between them. CDR1 and CDR2 from the germline V gene are GTSNPN and SVGIG (reference sequence). For the CDR3, the DNA is TGTGCCTGGAGTCGGGACTTCACAGATACGCAGTATTTT. This encodes CAWSRDFTDTQYF.

This clonotype was seen repeatedly, ten times or more. The J gene is TRBJ1-1, the V gene TRBV14; 9 positions match TRBD1. J gave up 1 base and V 4 bases, and 10 bases lay outside the gene matches. The CDR3 runs to 17 residues. Germline-derived CDR1 and CDR2 are SGHDN and FVKESK. This CDR3 is CASSPLTGGGRNTEAFF. The CDR3 DNA follows: TGTGCCAGCAGCCCTCTGACAGGGGGGGGGAGGAACACTGAAGCTTTCTTT.

This clonotype was detected ten times or more. V is TRBV19 and J is TRBJ2-1, with D maybe TRBD1 (6 bases). The CDR3 loop spans 13 amino acids. Germline loops: CDR1 LNHDA, CDR2 SQIVND (reference sequence). V dropped 1 base and J dropped 9 bases, with 10 bases sitting between them. The CDR3 nucleotides are TGTGCCAGTAGTATAGTTGGGGGCGGTGAGCAGTTCTTC. Encoded protein: CASSIVGGGEQFF. Based on the CDR3 plus reference TRBV19 and TRBJ2-1, the full variable domain is DGGITQSPKYLFRKEGQNVTLSCEQNLNHDAMYWYRQDPGQGLRLIYYSQIVNDFQKGDIAEGYSVSREKKESFPLTVTSAQKNPTAFYLCASSIVGGGEQFFGPGTRLTVL.

This clonotype occurred many times. The V and J genes are TRBV20-1 and TRBJ1-6; D not certain. Germline V gene sequence: CDR1 DFQATT, CDR2 SNEGSKA (reference sequence). The germline V and J ends were trimmed by 5 bases and 7 bases, with 15 bases remaining between them. This CDR3 has 14 residues. CDR3: CSARRERINSPLHF. In DNA, the CDR3 is TGCAGTGCTCGCCGGGAGAGAATCAATTCACCCCTCCACTTT.